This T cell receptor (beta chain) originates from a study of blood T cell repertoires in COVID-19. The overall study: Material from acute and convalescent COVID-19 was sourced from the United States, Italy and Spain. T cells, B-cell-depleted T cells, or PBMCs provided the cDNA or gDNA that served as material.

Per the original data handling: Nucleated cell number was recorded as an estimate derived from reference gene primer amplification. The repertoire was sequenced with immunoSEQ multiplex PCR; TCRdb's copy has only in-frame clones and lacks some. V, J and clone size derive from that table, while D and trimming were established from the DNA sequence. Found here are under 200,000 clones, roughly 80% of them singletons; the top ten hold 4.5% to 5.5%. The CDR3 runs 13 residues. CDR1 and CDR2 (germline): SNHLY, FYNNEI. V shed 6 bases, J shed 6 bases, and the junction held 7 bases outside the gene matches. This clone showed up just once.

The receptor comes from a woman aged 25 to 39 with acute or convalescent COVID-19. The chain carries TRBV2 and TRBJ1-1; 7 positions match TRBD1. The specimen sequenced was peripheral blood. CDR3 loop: CASRSTGAPEAFF. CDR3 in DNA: TGTGCCAGCAGATCAACAGGGGCCCCTGAAGCTTTCTTT.